A selection of T cell receptor beta chains follows, all from one sample in a study of chemoradiotherapy in HPV16-positive cancers. The method was immunoSEQ multiplex PCR; TCRdb's version includes in-frame clones alone and lacks a portion of them. The sample contains approximately 7,700 clones, roughly 88% of which appear only once. This specimen was tumor tissue, taken from a patient who underwent chemoradiotherapy. The source is a human donor with HPV-associated anogenital cancer. CDR3s include the opening cysteine and the closing phenylalanine or tryptophan. D genes are given only for firm matches. The size entry is marked missing in some rows and otherwise reads once, few, many or a size class.

clone size,V gene,J gene,D gene,CDR3 length,CDR3 protein,CDR3 DNA
few,TRBV28,TRBJ1-4,-,12,CASSLVGEKLFF,TGTGCCAGCAGTTTAGTGGGTGAAAAACTGTTTTTT
-,TRBV5-1,TRBJ2-5,TRBD2,15,CASSSRGTTQETQYF,TGCGCCAGCAGCTCCCGGGGGACTACACAAGAGACCCAGTACTTC
-,TRBV5-1,TRBJ1-1,-,14,CASSLATANTEAFF,TGCGCCAGCAGCTTGGCCACAGCTAACACTGAAGCTTTCTTT
-,TRBV29-1,TRBJ2-2,-,13,CSTFHRESGELFF,TGCAGCACATTCCACCGGGAGTCCGGGGAGCTGTTTTTT
-,TRBV6-6,TRBJ2-7,-,12,CASSYRGYEQYF,TGTGCCAGCAGTTACCGTGGTTACGAGCAGTACTTC
-,TRBV7-2,TRBJ2-1,-,14,CASSLATQGGEQFF,TGTGCCAGCAGCTTAGCGACGCAGGGAGGTGAGCAGTTCTTC
-,TRBV27,TRBJ1-2,-,12,CASKEGGYGYTF,TGTGCCAGCAAGGAGGGTGGCTATGGCTACACCTTC
-,TRBV9,TRBJ1-1,-,13,CASSVSGDTEAFF,TGTGCCAGCAGCGTATCGGGGGACACTGAAGCTTTCTTT
once,TRBV14,TRBJ2-3,-,15,CASSQLGTHTDTQYF,TGTGCCAGCAGCCAGCTCGGGACCCACACAGATACGCAGTATTTT
-,TRBV6-5,TRBJ2-1,-,15,CASSYSFESVNEQFF,TGTGCCAGCAGTTACTCATTCGAGTCGGTCAATGAGCAGTTCTTC
-,TRBV2,TRBJ1-5,TRBD1,14,CASSIGQGGWSQHF,TGTGCCAGCAGTATCGGACAGGGTGGGTGGTCCCAGCATTTT
-,TRBV25-1,TRBJ1-2,-,14,CASSEAGVAYGYTF,TGTGCCAGCAGTGAAGCAGGGGTGGCCTATGGCTACACCTTC
-,TRBV7-9,TRBJ1-5,-,16,CASDSQGGPTGQPQHF,TGTGCCAGCGACTCCCAAGGGGGACCTACGGGGCAGCCCCAGCATTTT
-,TRBV5-1,TRBJ2-7,TRBD2,14,CASSLVAGDFEQYF,TGCGCCAGCAGCTTGGTGGCGGGAGACTTCGAGCAGTACTTC
-,TRBV6-1,TRBJ1-5,-,16,CASSEARRALNQPQHF,TGTGCCAGCAGTGAAGCTCGCAGAGCCTTAAATCAGCCCCAGCATTTT
-,TRBV4-1,TRBJ1-4,-,15,CASSRQGGASEKLFF,TGCGCCAGCAGCCGGCAAGGTGGGGCGTCTGAAAAACTGTTTTTT
-,TRBV9,TRBJ2-2,-,16,CASSVDLEGDTGELFF,TGTGCCAGCAGCGTCGACTTGGAAGGTGACACCGGGGAGCTGTTTTTT